This note documents a single TCR beta chain sequence. The data derive from a study of technical replicates of blood from a few donors. Trimming stripped 2 bases from V and 1 base from J, with 5 bases between. The CDR3 sequence is 13 residues long. CDR1 and CDR2 from the germline V gene are SGHVS and FNYEAQ. Generated by immunoSEQ multiplex PCR, the TCRdb table keeps only in-frame clones and is missing some. The table has tens of thousands of clones, just over 90% seen once. The chain carries TRBV7-6 and TRBJ1-1, with D possibly being TRBD1 (5 bases). The sequence was collected from a human donor in good health. Sequenced input: T cells isolated from PBMCs. CDR3 sequence reads: CASSLTGNTEAFF. CDR3 DNA sequence: TGTGCCAGCAGCTTAACAGGGAACACTGAAGCTTTCTTT.